The clone carrying this T cell receptor beta chain was counted between two and nine times. Its antigen is as yet unknown. This entry comes from a study of Graves' ophthalmopathy and Graves' hyperthyroidism. General observations from the study: Discrimination between ophthalmopathy and stable hyperthyroidism by a 13-signature model showed roughly 88% sensitivity and 70% to 84% specificity. Blood contained most expanded thyroid clonotypes exceeding 0.001 frequency.

Germline assignment: CDR1 SGHAT and CDR2 FQNNGV. Trimming left V 0 bases short and J 2 bases short, with 10 bases between. This CDR3 contains 15 residues. RNA transcripts served as template for amplifying TCR beta CDR3 sequences. Second-round multiplex PCR came after a first-round RT-PCR that employed HTBI primers. TCRdb used MiXCR to reprocess the multiplex PCR reads, holding one entry per CDR3 protein. The data hold over 150,000 distinct CDR3 sequences, with under 40% observed a single time. Having ophthalmopathy, the donors showed moderate-to-severe activity, CAS ≥3 and NOSPECS ≥4, with disease lasting under 3 months. A volume of 9.5 to 10 ml of fresh peripheral blood supplied the PBMCs.

The TCR comes from a middle-aged woman with Graves' ophthalmopathy. Sequencing input: peripheral blood. This chain connects TRBV11-2 to TRBJ1-2; possible D gene TRBD1, 6 bases. The CDR3 spells CASSLERGANYGYTF. The CDR3 DNA is TGTGCCAGCAGCTTAGAACGGGGGGCGAACTATGGCTACACCTTC.